This TCR beta chain was profiled in a study of Graves' ophthalmopathy and Graves' hyperthyroidism. General observations from the study: Blood also harbored most expanded thyroid clonotypes above 0.001 frequency. A 13-signature model separated ophthalmopathy from stable hyperthyroidism, just over 85% sensitivity, around 81% specificity.

Using RNA transcripts, the TCR beta CDR3 regions were amplified. An initial RT-PCR round employing HTBI primers preceded a second-round multiplex PCR. One entry per CDR3 protein results from TCRdb running MiXCR on the multiplex PCR reads. The repertoire has a few hundred thousand distinct CDR3 sequences, about a sixth of them found once; the top ten carry more than 9%. Losses at the gene ends were 7 bases for V and 7 bases for J; bases not matched to a gene: 9. The CDR3 covers 13 residues. The germline gives CDR1 SQVTM, CDR2 ANQGSEA. This clonotype was observed many times. Its antigen is not identified. As the starting material, more than 8 ml of fresh peripheral blood yielded the PBMCs.

This receptor was obtained from an adult man with Graves' ophthalmopathy. The chain recombines TRBV29-1 with TRBJ2-7; 11 nucleotides align to TRBD2. Specimen: peripheral blood. The DNA of the CDR3 is TGCAGCGCAACTAGCGGGAGCCTAGGGGAGCAGTACTTC. It encodes CSATSGSLGEQYF.